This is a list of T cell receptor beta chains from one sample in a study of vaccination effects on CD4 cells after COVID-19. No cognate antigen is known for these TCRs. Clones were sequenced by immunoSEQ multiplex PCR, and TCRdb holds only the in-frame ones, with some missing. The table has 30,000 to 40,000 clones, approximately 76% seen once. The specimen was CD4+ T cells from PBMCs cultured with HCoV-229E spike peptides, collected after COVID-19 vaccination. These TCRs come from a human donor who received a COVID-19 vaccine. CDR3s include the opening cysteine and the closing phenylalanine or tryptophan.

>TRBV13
CASSLTSSGELFF
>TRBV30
CAWSGGAGEKLFF
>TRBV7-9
CASSLVAPGQGANYEQYF
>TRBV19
CASSRRGQDRDEQYF
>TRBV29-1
CSVAGGDYGYTF
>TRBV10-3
CAISAGTAPEQYF
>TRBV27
CASSFLSRGNTEAFF
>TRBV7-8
CASSLASRLAGAFYNEQFF
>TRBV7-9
CASSPRPLAGGTGELFF
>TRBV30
CAWIGRYNEKLFF
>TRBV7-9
CASSSSHYEQYF
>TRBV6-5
CATLSGRHNEQFF
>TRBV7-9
CASSLTSGGTDTQYF
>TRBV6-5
CASSGNYGYTF
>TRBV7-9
CASSLEGSAKNIQYF
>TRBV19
CASSQAGGDEKLFF
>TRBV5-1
CASSPGHLVTQYF
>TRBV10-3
CAIARDTGLADYEQYF
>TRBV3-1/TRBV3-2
CASSQGTGGWNTIYF
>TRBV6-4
CAAGPGFGYGYTF
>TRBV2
CASMGLAYTYEQYF
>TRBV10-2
CASSEWTGDRETQYF
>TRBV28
CASSPSTGGGYTF
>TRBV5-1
CASSFIGLREAQYF
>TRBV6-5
CASKAGTANEKLFF
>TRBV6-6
CASSYGSQRADTQYF
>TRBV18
CASSPSGEGTEAFF
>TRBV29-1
CSAQGQERFWNGDTEAFF
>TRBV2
CASSGLGASNQPQHF
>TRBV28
CASSFSSNQPQHF
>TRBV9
CASSDGTRRFEKLFF
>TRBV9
CASSPRPTGELFF
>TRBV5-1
CASSSTGTGSYEQYF
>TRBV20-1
CSAPVGDTQYF
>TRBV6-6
CASSFTAGRQETQYF
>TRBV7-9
CASSPKAGGSINEQYF
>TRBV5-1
CASSPGGAENSPLHF
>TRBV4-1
CASSQDEGETQYF
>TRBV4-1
CASSQPLQVRDRVNTEAFF
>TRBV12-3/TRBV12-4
CASRQDTEAFF
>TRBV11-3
CASSSGRDTGELFF
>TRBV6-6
CASSEYRSNSGNTIYF
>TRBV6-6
CASSLTSGGPDTQYF
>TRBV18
CASSHRGSEQPQHF
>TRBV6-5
CASIGPGNHGYTF
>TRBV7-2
CASSLALGAKNIQYF
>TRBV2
CASSEINWEGMGNEQFF
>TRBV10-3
CATGPGAGELFF
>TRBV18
CASSPPSLSSGNTIYF
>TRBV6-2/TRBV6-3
CASSPIFTGNTIYF
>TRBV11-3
CASSFKTTGPDTF
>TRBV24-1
CATSDSNFPGRLAKNIQYF
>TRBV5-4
CASSLGRAGANVLTF
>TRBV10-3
CAISDGQGNSYEQYF
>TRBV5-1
CASSLSAGSSGELFF
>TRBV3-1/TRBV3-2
CASSLQGVVTGELFF
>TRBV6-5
CASSRDLNTEAFF